Listed below are T cell receptor beta chains from one sample, sequenced in a study of cytomegalovirus exposure and HLA in healthy donors. TCRdb's copy holds only in-frame clones and misses some; the assay was immunoSEQ multiplex PCR. This sample has 150,000 to 200,000 clones, with about 9% found just once. What was sequenced was PBMCs. All receptors come from a woman aged 30 to 39 in good health and CMV-seropositive. Each CDR3 is given with its conserved first and last residue. A D gene is named only where the DNA matches it firmly. Clone size appears in some rows only: once, few, many, or a class for an expanded clone.

CDR3aa	CDR3nt	j_gene	d_gene	v_gene	abundance
CASSLGGQGAPIYF	TGTGCCAGCAGCTTGGGGGGACAGGGGGCTCCCATATATTTT	TRBJ1-3	TRBD1	TRBV5-4	few
CASSYRGSNQPQHF	TGTGCCAGCAGTTACCGGGGGAGTAATCAGCCCCAGCATTTT	TRBJ1-5	-	TRBV6-6	-
CASSEALGASTYEQYF	TGTGCCAGCAGTGAAGCGCTGGGAGCGTCCACCTACGAGCAGTACTTC	TRBJ2-7	-	TRBV6-1	few
CASSAGGLHQETQYF	TGTGCCAGCAGTGCAGGAGGACTCCACCAAGAGACCCAGTACTTC	TRBJ2-5	-	TRBV2	-
CASSPSYDTEAFF	TGTGCCAGCAGCCCCAGTTACGACACTGAAGCTTTCTTT	TRBJ1-1	-	TRBV11-2	once
CASTGGRETQYF	TGCGCCAGTACAGGGGGTAGAGAGACCCAGTACTTC	TRBJ2-5	TRBD1	TRBV10-2	few
CASSHSSLAENNEQFF	TGCGCCAGCAGCCATTCCTCACTAGCGGAGAACAATGAGCAGTTCTTC	TRBJ2-1	TRBD2	TRBV4-1	-
CASSESTRGRGGELFF	TGCGCCAGCAGTGAGTCGACCAGGGGGCGCGGCGGGGAGCTGTTTTTT	TRBJ2-2	TRBD1	TRBV10-2	-
CASSFGLYRRGNSGNTIYF	TGTGCCAGCAGCTTCGGACTTTACCGGAGGGGTAACTCTGGAAACACCATATATTTT	TRBJ1-3	-	TRBV7-9	-
CATSREGGPGLAVSYEQYF	TGTGCCACCAGCAGAGAGGGGGGCCCGGGACTAGCGGTCTCCTACGAGCAGTACTTC	TRBJ2-7	TRBD2	TRBV15	-
CASSGRGSYGYTF	TGCGCCAGCAGCGGACGGGGGAGCTATGGCTACACCTTC	TRBJ1-2	-	TRBV4-1	-
CASSLRRPNTEAFF	TGCGCCAGCAGCTTGCGGCGGCCTAACACTGAAGCTTTCTTT	TRBJ1-1	-	TRBV5-1	few
CASSPRIGDYEQYF	TGTGCCAGCAGCCCGAGGATAGGGGACTACGAGCAGTACTTC	TRBJ2-7	-	TRBV7-6	-
CASSPYSSGSSVEQFF	TGTGCCAGCAGCCCCTATTCTAGCGGGAGTTCCGTTGAGCAGTTCTTC	TRBJ2-1	TRBD2	TRBV7-7	-
CASGTGARGNEQFF	TGTGCCAGCGGAACCGGAGCCCGTGGGAATGAGCAGTTCTTC	TRBJ2-1	-	TRBV28	few
CASSQDRGAGDSPLHF	TGCGCCAGCAGCCAAGATCGGGGAGCGGGGGATTCACCCCTCCACTTT	TRBJ1-6	-	TRBV4-1	few
CASSVGGANTGELFF	TGTGCCAGCAGCGTAGGCGGAGCGAACACCGGGGAGCTGTTTTTT	TRBJ2-2	-	TRBV9	-
CASSYTALGGYTF	TGTGCCAGCAGTTACACAGCTCTCGGTGGCTACACCTTC	TRBJ1-2	-	TRBV6-5	few
CASTGTALSGANVLTF	TGTGCCAGCACTGGGACAGCCCTCTCTGGGGCCAACGTCCTGACTTTC	TRBJ2-6	TRBD1	TRBV7-9	few
CASSPPGAAGNEQFF	TGTGCCAGCAGCCCGCCCGGAGCGGCCGGGAATGAGCAGTTCTTC	TRBJ2-1	-	TRBV7-9	few
CATSRGLGTANYGYTF	TGTGCCACCAGCAGAGGGCTCGGGACAGCTAACTATGGCTACACCTTC	TRBJ1-2	TRBD1	TRBV15	-
CASSGRQGAVQPQHF	TGTGCCAGCAGTGGGCGCCAGGGGGCTGTTCAGCCCCAGCATTTT	TRBJ1-5	TRBD1	TRBV2	few
CASSPRFLTSGGNEQFF	TGTGCCAGCTCACCGAGGTTTCTGACTAGCGGGGGCAATGAGCAGTTCTTC	TRBJ2-1	TRBD2	TRBV18	few
CASRPPRTGGRKLFF	TGTGCCAGTAGACCCCCGCGGACAGGGGGTAGAAAACTGTTTTTT	TRBJ1-4	TRBD1	TRBV19	few
CASSRPAGGNQETQYF	TGTGCCAGCAGCCGGCCAGCGGGAGGGAACCAAGAGACCCAGTACTTC	TRBJ2-5	TRBD2	TRBV4-2	-
CSAPSTDTQYF	TGCAGTGCTCCCTCCACAGATACGCAGTATTTT	TRBJ2-3	-	TRBV20-1	-
CASSDTFSNQPQHF	TGTGCCAGCAGCGACACCTTTAGCAATCAGCCCCAGCATTTT	TRBJ1-5	-	TRBV9	few
CAWTLAGPYNEQFF	TGTGCCTGGACACTAGCGGGACCCTACAATGAGCAGTTCTTC	TRBJ2-1	TRBD2	TRBV30	-
CATCGRDSYEQYF	TGCGCCACCTGTGGGAGGGACTCCTACGAGCAGTACTTC	TRBJ2-7	TRBD2	TRBV10-2	few
CASSMGDRGYEQYF	TGTGCCAGCAGCATGGGGGACAGGGGCTACGAGCAGTACTTC	TRBJ2-7	TRBD1	TRBV9	-
CASSLDLGGMGYEQYF	TGCGCCAGCAGCTTGGACTTAGGGGGCATGGGCTACGAGCAGTACTTC	TRBJ2-7	TRBD1	TRBV5-1	-
CASSQGRQGQWWTEAFF	TGCGCCAGCAGCCAAGGTCGACAGGGACAGTGGTGGACTGAAGCTTTCTTT	TRBJ1-1	TRBD1	TRBV4-1	-
CASIQAGAQYF	TGTGCCAGCATTCAGGCCGGGGCCCAGTACTTC	TRBJ2-5	-	TRBV7-9	-
CASRGFRHEQFF	TGTGCCAGCAGAGGATTCAGGCATGAGCAGTTCTTC	TRBJ2-1	-	TRBV11-2	-
CASSPTGDSTYEQYF	TGCGCCAGCAGCCCGACAGGGGATTCCACCTACGAGCAGTACTTC	TRBJ2-7	TRBD1	TRBV5-1	few
CASSLTSLTKTQYF	TGTGCCAGCAGCTTGACTAGCTTAACAAAGACCCAGTACTTC	TRBJ2-5	TRBD2	TRBV9	few
CASMAQVNTEAFF	TGTGCCAGTATGGCACAGGTGAACACTGAAGCTTTCTTT	TRBJ1-1	-	TRBV19	few